This TCR beta chain was identified in a study of T-cell memory formation after mild COVID-19. As for the study in general: For the most part, TCR clusters were specific to one donor.

TCRdb re-called the 5' RACE reads through MiXCR, storing one row per CDR3 protein. The sample includes about 130,000 distinct CDR3 sequences, about a sixth of them seen just once. The length of the CDR3 is 13 residues. V gave up 3 bases and J gave up 2 bases, with 8 bases separating them. The germline CDR1 and CDR2 sequences are KGHSH and LQKENI. This clonotype has more than one count but fewer than ten. The antigen is not known. Study findings and constraints: CD4+ contracting clones lay mainly in CM and EM, CD8+ ones in EMRA. Cross-reactive memory appears to have joined, as suggested by some responding clones showing up in pre-infection memory. Clones shrinking between day 15 and 85 showed a balanced CD4/CD8 split, and those that grew later tilted toward CD4+.

The chain combines TRBV18 with TRBJ2-7; D could derive from TRBD1 or TRBD2 (5 bases each). The sample consisted of PBMCs or a T cell subset sorted from them (not recorded which). This clonotype originated in a young man who had mild COVID-19 (a few samples of this study predate the infection). Cell type and time point are not known. The CDR3 reads CASSPGTPYEQYF. In DNA, the CDR3 is TGTGCCAGCTCACCCGGGACCCCCTACGAGCAGTACTTC.